This T cell receptor beta chain was identified in a study of blood T cell repertoires in COVID-19. Study-level background: Cohort 3 donors were reported recovered after two negative PCRs, clearance, or symptom resolution.

Clinical history reported by participants formed the basis on which cohorts were assigned. Germline loops: CDR1 WSHSY, CDR2 SAAADI. The CDR3 has 14 residues. V lost 6 bases and J lost 0, with 9 bases in between. Clones were read by immunoSEQ multiplex PCR, and TCRdb kept only the in-frame ones, dropping some. The repertoire holds fewer than 350,000 clones, more than 75% seen once, with around 2% in the top ten. Sequenced sample: PBMCs or T cells enriched from blood (not recorded which). The sequence derives from a woman between 55 and 75 years old in a cohort exposed to, infected with or recovered from COVID-19 (not recorded which). This chain joins TRBV10-2 and TRBJ2-1, with D unresolved. CDR3 region: CASRGVDSYNEQFF. DNA of the CDR3: TGCGCCAGCAGAGGAGTAGACTCCTACAATGAGCAGTTCTTC.